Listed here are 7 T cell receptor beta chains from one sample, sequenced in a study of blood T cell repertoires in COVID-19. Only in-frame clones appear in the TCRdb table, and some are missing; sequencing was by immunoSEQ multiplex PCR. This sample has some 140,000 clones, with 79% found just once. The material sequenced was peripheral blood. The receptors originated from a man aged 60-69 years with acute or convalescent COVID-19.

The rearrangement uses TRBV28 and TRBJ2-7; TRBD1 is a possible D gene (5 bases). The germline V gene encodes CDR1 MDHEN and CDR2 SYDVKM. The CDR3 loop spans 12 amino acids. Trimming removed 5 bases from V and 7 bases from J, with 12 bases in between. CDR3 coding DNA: TGTGCCAGCAGTCAGGGCCGATGGGAGCAGTACTTC. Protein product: CASSQGRWEQYF.

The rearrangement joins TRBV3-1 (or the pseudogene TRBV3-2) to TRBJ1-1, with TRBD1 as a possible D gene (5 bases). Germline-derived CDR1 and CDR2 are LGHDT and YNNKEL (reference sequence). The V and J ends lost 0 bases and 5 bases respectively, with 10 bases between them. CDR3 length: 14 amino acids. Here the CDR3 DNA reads TGTGCCAGCAGCCAAGATGAGGGGAGGACTGAAGCTTTCTTT. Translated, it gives CASSQDEGRTEAFF.

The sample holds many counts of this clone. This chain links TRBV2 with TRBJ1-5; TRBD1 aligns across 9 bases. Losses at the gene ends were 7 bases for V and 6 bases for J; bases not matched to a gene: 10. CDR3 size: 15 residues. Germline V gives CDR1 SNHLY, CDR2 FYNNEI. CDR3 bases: TGTGCCAGCATATTGTCGGCACAGGGGGCTCAGCCCCAGCATTTT. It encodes CASILSAQGAQPQHF.

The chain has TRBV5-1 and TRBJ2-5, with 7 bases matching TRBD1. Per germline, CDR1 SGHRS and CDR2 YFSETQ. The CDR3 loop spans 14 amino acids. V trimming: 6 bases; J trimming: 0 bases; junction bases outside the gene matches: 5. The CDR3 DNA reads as TGCGCCAGCAAGGGACAGAGCAACCAAGAGACCCAGTACTTC. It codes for CASKGQSNQETQYF.

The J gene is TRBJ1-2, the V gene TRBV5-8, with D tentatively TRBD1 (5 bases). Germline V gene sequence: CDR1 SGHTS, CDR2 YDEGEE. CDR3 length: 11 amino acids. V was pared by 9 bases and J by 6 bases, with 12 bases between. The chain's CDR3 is CATSGVDGYTF. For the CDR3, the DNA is TGTGCCACCTCGGGGGTAGATGGCTACACCTTC.

CDR3 protein: CASSAAQGAPNTEAFF. In DNA, the CDR3 is TGTGCCAGCAGCGCCGCACAGGGGGCCCCGAACACTGAAGCTTTCTTT. The rearrangement links TRBV5-5 to TRBJ1-1; 9 bases are shared with TRBD1. The CDR3 runs 16 residues. CDR1 is SGHKS, CDR2 YYEKEE, per germline (reference sequence). J was trimmed by 1 base and V by 4 bases; bases with no gene match: 8.

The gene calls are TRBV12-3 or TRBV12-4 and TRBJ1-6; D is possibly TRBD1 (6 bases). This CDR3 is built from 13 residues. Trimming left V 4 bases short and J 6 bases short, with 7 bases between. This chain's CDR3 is CASSYRVNSPLHF. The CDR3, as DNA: TGTGCCAGCAGTTACAGGGTTAATTCACCCCTCCACTTT.